The next 10 T cell receptor beta chains were all read from a single sample in a study of T cell responses to AZD1222 COVID-19 vaccine. Only in-frame clones appear in the TCRdb table, and some are missing; sequencing was by immunoSEQ multiplex PCR. This sample has 83,000 or so clones; roughly 86% occur once, and the top ten carry approximately 9%. The material was peripheral blood, obtained on day 0 of AZD1222 vaccination. The origin of the receptors is an adult in good health.

J is TRBJ2-2 and V is TRBV6-4; 7 bases align to TRBD1. CDR1 and CDR2 from the germline V gene are MRHNA and SNTAGT. V trimming: 4 bases; J trimming: 5 bases; junction bases outside the gene matches: 4. CDR3 size: 14 residues. The CDR3 nucleotides are TGTGCCAGCAGTGTGGACAGGCTGACCGGGGAGCTGTTTTTT. The encoded protein is CASSVDRLTGELFF.

The gene calls are TRBV2 and TRBJ1-2; no clear D. Germline V lookup: CDR1 SNHLY, CDR2 FYNNEI. V shed 3 bases and J shed 7 bases, with 12 bases lying between them. This CDR3 has 13 residues. The CDR3 region is CASSDIPKSGYTF. In DNA, the CDR3 is TGTGCCAGCAGTGACATCCCGAAAAGTGGCTACACCTTC.

The V and J genes are TRBV27 and TRBJ2-3; no firm D call. The germline V gene has CDR1 MNHEY and CDR2 SMNVEV (reference sequence). The length of the CDR3 is 15 residues. V was cut by 1 base and J by 1 base, with 9 bases left in between. DNA of the CDR3: TGTGCCAGCAGTTTATTTGTGGCTGGCACAGATACGCAGTATTTT. Amino acids: CASSLFVAGTDTQYF.

V and J are TRBV30 and TRBJ1-1; D uncertain. V lost 3 bases and J 8 bases, leaving 10 bases between the germline ends. Germline assignment: CDR1 GTSNPN and CDR2 SVGIG (reference sequence). This CDR3 comprises 11 residues. CDR3 DNA sequence: TGTGCCTGGAGAAGGCCCGCAGAAGCTTTCTTT. This encodes CAWRRPAEAFF. The complete variable domain, with remaining parts taken from reference TRBV30 and TRBJ1-1, reads SQTIHQWPATLVQPVGSPLSLECTVEGTSNPNLYWYRQAAGRGLQLLFYSVGIGQISSEVPQNLSASRPQDRQFILSSKKLLLSDSGFYLCAWRRPAEAFFGQGTRLTVV.

Here the CDR3 reads CASSPTGGQSYEQYF. CDR3 in DNA: TGTGCCAGCTCACCTACAGGGGGCCAATCCTACGAGCAGTACTTC. The J gene is TRBJ2-7, the V gene TRBV18, with TRBD1 matching 9 bases. The ends lost 3 bases at V and 1 base at J; junction bases unmatched: 4. Germline V gene data show CDR1 as KGHSH and CDR2 as LQKENI. The CDR3 loop spans 15 amino acids.

This clone came up once. The chain has TRBV6-5 and TRBJ1-6; D is uncertain. The germline V and J ends were trimmed by 2 bases and 9 bases, with 14 bases remaining between them. Germline V gene lookup returns CDR1 MNHEY and CDR2 SVGAGI. The CDR3 contains 15 residues. The CDR3 DNA follows: TGTGCCAGCAGTTACCAACGGGAGATAGGTTCACCCCTCCACTTT. This translates into CASSYQREIGSPLHF.

The CDR3 DNA sequence: TGTGCCAGCAGCTTAGAAACTTTTAACACCGGGGAGCTGTTTTTT. Its translation is CASSLETFNTGELFF. This rearrangement joins TRBV11-2 to TRBJ2-2, with D uncertain. Trimming stripped 0 bases from V and 2 bases from J, with 7 bases between. The CDR3 has 15 residues. The germline V gene has CDR1 SGHAT and CDR2 FQNNGV. Complete variable domain (other parts from reference TRBV11-2 and TRBJ2-2): EAGVAQSPRYKIIEKRQSVAFWCNPISGHATLYWYQQILGQGPKLLIQFQNNGVVDDSQLPKDRFSAERLKGVDSTLKIQPAKLEDSAVYLCASSLETFNTGELFFGEGSRLTVL.

This clone was seen a single time. The J gene is TRBJ2-7, the V gene TRBV30, with 8 nucleotides matching TRBD1. From germline, CDR1 is GTSNPN and CDR2 SVGIG (reference sequence). This CDR3 has 12 residues. The J segment lost 2 bases and the V segment lost 4 bases, leaving 1 base of the junction unmatched. CDR3 nucleotides: TGTGCCTGGAACAGGGGGACCTACGAGCAGTACTTC. Translated: CAWNRGTYEQYF.

This rearrangement joins TRBV7-9 to TRBJ2-5, with D perhaps matching TRBD2 (5 bases). The V and J ends lost 0 bases and 1 base respectively, with 12 bases between them. Germline assignment: CDR1 SEHNR and CDR2 FQNEAQ (reference sequence). This CDR3 is 16 amino acids long. The CDR3 protein is CASSLARGSLQETQYF. In nucleotides, the CDR3 is TGTGCCAGCAGCTTAGCTCGGGGATCTCTCCAAGAGACCCAGTACTTC.

V usage is TRBV5-1 and J usage is TRBJ1-6; a possible D gene is TRBD1 (6 bases). Trimming removed 0 bases at V and 9 bases at J, with 7 bases between. This CDR3 comprises 13 residues. Germline assignment: CDR1 SGHRS and CDR2 YFSETQ. The DNA for the CDR3 is TGCGCCAGCAGCTTGGACAGGGTTTCACCCCTCCACTTT. Its translation: CASSLDRVSPLHF.